The clone carrying this T cell receptor beta chain occurred a few times. This record belongs to a study of blood T cell repertoires in COVID-19. Study-wide context: Some COVID-19 samples were acute and others convalescent; all came from the United States, Italy and Spain. Sources were T cells, B-cell-depleted T cells, or PBMCs; the material itself was cDNA or gDNA.

In the original workflow: The assay estimated nucleated cells by amplifying reference gene primers. Measured with immunoSEQ multiplex PCR; TCRdb has only the in-frame clones, and not every one. That table furnishes V, J and clone size, whereas the DNA furnished D and trimming. The sample contains about 210,000 clones, almost 85% of which appear only once. The germline V gene encodes CDR1 MNHEY and CDR2 SMNVEV (reference sequence). CDR3 size: 14 residues. V trimming: 6 bases; J trimming: 4 bases; junction bases outside the gene matches: 4. Sequencing was done on a sample of peripheral blood. The chain links TRBV27 to TRBJ1-1; TRBD1 agrees at 11 bases. The clonotype was recovered from a woman in her 40s with acute or convalescent COVID-19. Written as DNA, the CDR3 is TGTGCCAGCAGGACGGGACAGGGGGGCACTGAAGCTTTCTTT. Protein product: CASRTGQGGTEAFF.